The rows below give T cell receptor beta chains drawn from one sample of a study of T cells in Graves' hyperthyroidism and ophthalmopathy. Via MiXCR, TCRdb re-called the multiplex PCR reads, giving one row per CDR3 protein. The sample carries a few hundred thousand distinct CDR3 sequences, roughly 18% recorded once. Sequencing was done on a sample of blood. The receptors derive from a man between 40 and 49 years old with Graves' hyperthyroidism. Each CDR3 is given with its conserved first and last residue. Each record gives: CDR3 length, J gene, V gene, D gene, clone size, CDR3 protein, CDR3 DNA. D genes are given only for firm matches. Not all rows give a size; the values are once, few, many and, for expanded clones, a class.

len: 14
j_gene: TRBJ2-2
v_gene: TRBV19
d_gene: .
abundance: .
CDR3aa: CASSILATTGELFF
CDR3nt: TGTGCCAGTAGTATTTTGGCAACCACCGGGGAGCTGTTTTTT

len: 15
j_gene: TRBJ2-3
v_gene: TRBV10-3
d_gene: TRBD2
abundance: many
CDR3aa: CAISGTSEGTDTQYF
CDR3nt: TGTGCCATCAGCGGGACTAGCGAGGGCACAGATACGCAGTATTTT

len: 15
j_gene: TRBJ2-1
v_gene: TRBV10-3
d_gene: TRBD1
abundance: many
CDR3aa: CATGTAVRSYNEQFF
CDR3nt: TGTGCCACCGGGACAGCGGTCCGGTCCTACAATGAGCAGTTCTTC

len: 15
j_gene: TRBJ2-4
v_gene: TRBV24-1
d_gene: .
abundance: few
CDR3aa: CATSESRGPGNIQYF
CDR3nt: TGTGCCACCAGTGAAAGCAGGGGTCCCGGGAACATTCAGTACTTC

len: 14
j_gene: TRBJ1-5
v_gene: TRBV20-1
d_gene: .
abundance: .
CDR3aa: CSARVGSSNQPQHF
CDR3nt: TGCAGTGCCAGGGTCGGGTCAAGCAATCAGCCCCAGCATTTT

len: 15
j_gene: TRBJ2-7
v_gene: TRBV25-1
d_gene: TRBD1
abundance: .
CDR3aa: CASSATDRVIGEQYF
CDR3nt: TGTGCCAGCAGTGCAACGGACAGGGTAATTGGCGAGCAGTACTTC

len: 14
j_gene: TRBJ2-7
v_gene: TRBV24-1
d_gene: TRBD1
abundance: .
CDR3aa: CATSETGTEYEQYF
CDR3nt: TGTGCCACCAGTGAAACCGGGACAGAGTACGAGCAGTACTTC

len: 18
j_gene: TRBJ2-2
v_gene: TRBV3-1
d_gene: .
abundance: many
CDR3aa: CASSQVGGGGTRTGELFF
CDR3nt: TGTGCCAGCAGCCAAGTCGGCGGAGGGGGGACGAGGACCGGGGAGCTGTTTTTT

len: 14
j_gene: TRBJ2-7
v_gene: TRBV29-1
d_gene: .
abundance: many
CDR3aa: CSVDGGRAEREQYF
CDR3nt: TGCAGCGTTGACGGTGGGCGGGCGGAGAGGGAGCAGTACTTC

len: 15
j_gene: TRBJ2-3
v_gene: TRBV2
d_gene: TRBD2
abundance: many
CDR3aa: CASSLAGGKGDTQYF
CDR3nt: TGTGCCAGCAGCCTAGCGGGGGGAAAGGGAGATACGCAGTATTTT

len: 15
j_gene: TRBJ1-4
v_gene: TRBV7-8
d_gene: .
abundance: .
CDR3aa: CASSLVGRVAEKLFF
CDR3nt: TGTGCCAGCAGCTTAGTGGGCAGGGTCGCTGAAAAACTGTTTTTT

len: 17
j_gene: TRBJ2-2
v_gene: TRBV2
d_gene: .
abundance: many
CDR3aa: CASSRDNREMDTGELFF
CDR3nt: TGTGCCAGCAGTCGGGATAACAGGGAAATGGACACCGGGGAGCTGTTTTTT

len: 17
j_gene: TRBJ2-5
v_gene: TRBV18
d_gene: .
abundance: .
CDR3aa: CASSPFGEFSLQETQYF
CDR3nt: TGTGCCAGCTCACCATTCGGGGAATTCTCGCTTCAAGAGACCCAGTACTTC

len: 12
j_gene: TRBJ1-2
v_gene: TRBV28
d_gene: .
abundance: many
CDR3aa: CASSRGQYGYTF
CDR3nt: TGTGCCAGCAGTAGGGGACAATATGGCTACACCTTC

len: 15
j_gene: TRBJ2-7
v_gene: TRBV7-9
d_gene: .
abundance: many
CDR3aa: CASSLKQGRVGEQYF
CDR3nt: TGTGCCAGCAGCCTTAAACAGGGGAGGGTCGGCGAGCAGTACTTC

len: 17
j_gene: TRBJ2-1
v_gene: TRBV28
d_gene: .
abundance: .
CDR3aa: CASSTPRGGLGYNEQFF
CDR3nt: TGTGCCAGCAGCACCCCGCGGGGTGGTCTCGGTTACAATGAGCAGTTCTTC

len: 16
j_gene: TRBJ1-4
v_gene: TRBV6-8
d_gene: TRBD1
abundance: .
CDR3aa: CASSRRGPGTNEKLFF
CDR3nt: TGTGCCAGCAGTCGAAGGGGGCCCGGGACTAATGAAAAACTGTTTTTT

len: 14
j_gene: TRBJ2-3
v_gene: TRBV2
d_gene: TRBD1
abundance: .
CDR3aa: CASSAGTGGDTQYF
CDR3nt: TGTGCCAGCAGTGCCGGGACAGGCGGAGATACGCAGTATTTT

len: 15
j_gene: TRBJ1-5
v_gene: TRBV19
d_gene: .
abundance: .
CDR3aa: CASNTGRGGNQPQHF
CDR3nt: TGTGCCAGTAACACAGGGAGGGGTGGCAATCAGCCCCAGCATTTT

len: 14
j_gene: TRBJ1-4
v_gene: TRBV15
d_gene: .
abundance: .
CDR3aa: CATSGGGVNEKLFF
CDR3nt: TGTGCCACCAGCGGAGGGGGGGTTAATGAAAAACTGTTTTTT

len: 15
j_gene: TRBJ2-3
v_gene: TRBV18
d_gene: .
abundance: many
CDR3aa: CASSPLDASTDTQYF
CDR3nt: TGTGCCAGCTCACCACTCGACGCTAGCACAGATACGCAGTATTTT

len: 18
j_gene: TRBJ2-4
v_gene: TRBV7-2
d_gene: TRBD2
abundance: few
CDR3aa: CASSLAVRGAVAKNIQYF
CDR3nt: TGTGCCAGCAGCTTAGCCGTGCGGGGGGCGGTAGCCAAAAACATTCAGTACTTC

len: 17
j_gene: TRBJ2-2
v_gene: TRBV11-1
d_gene: .
abundance: many
CDR3aa: CASSRPQGSLNTGELFF
CDR3nt: TGTGCCAGCAGCCGTCCACAGGGTTCGTTAAACACCGGGGAGCTGTTTTTT

len: 14
j_gene: TRBJ2-2
v_gene: TRBV6-2/TRBV6-3
d_gene: .
abundance: .
CDR3aa: CASNVMAYTGELFF
CDR3nt: TGTGCCAGCAACGTTATGGCCTATACCGGGGAGCTGTTTTTT

len: 15
j_gene: TRBJ1-2
v_gene: TRBV6-5
d_gene: TRBD1
abundance: .
CDR3aa: CASSYSMDREGGYTF
CDR3nt: TGTGCCAGCAGTTACTCAATGGACAGGGAAGGAGGCTACACCTTC

len: 13
j_gene: TRBJ2-7
v_gene: TRBV7-9
d_gene: .
abundance: many
CDR3aa: CASSRREAYEQYF
CDR3nt: TGTGCCAGCAGCCGCAGGGAGGCCTACGAGCAGTACTTC

len: 12
j_gene: TRBJ2-7
v_gene: TRBV3-1
d_gene: .
abundance: many
CDR3aa: CASSQETYEQYF
CDR3nt: TGTGCCAGCAGCCAAGAAACCTACGAGCAGTACTTC

len: 12
j_gene: TRBJ2-7
v_gene: TRBV20-1
d_gene: .
abundance: many
CDR3aa: CSASSGSYEQYF
CDR3nt: TGCAGTGCTAGTTCAGGGAGCTACGAGCAGTACTTC